The sample holds a few counts of the clone carrying this T cell receptor beta chain. The antigen is not known. Constant-segment primers served in 5'RACE that generated TCR alpha and TCR beta cDNA libraries bearing sample barcodes and UMIs. TCRdb re-derived calls from the 5' RACE reads in MiXCR, one entry per CDR3 protein. The profile shows 300,000 to 400,000 distinct CDR3 sequences, around a sixth of them singletons. These data are taken from a study of T-cell memory formation after mild COVID-19. Findings of the study overall: Clones that contracted from day 15 to 85 were balanced CD4/CD8, while later expanders leaned CD4+.

The ends lost 4 bases at V and 3 bases at J; junction bases unmatched: 4. CDR1 is SGHRS and CDR2 is YFSETQ in the germline V gene. This CDR3 has 15 residues. Sequencing was carried out using PBMCs or a T cell subset sorted from them (not recorded which). This chain joins TRBV5-1 and TRBJ2-1; 10 positions match TRBD1. The sequence was collected from a young man who had mild COVID-19 (a few samples of this study predate the infection). Cell type and time point are not known. The CDR3 DNA reads as TGCGCCAGCAGCCCGGGACAGGGGAACTACAATGAGCAGTTCTTC. This encodes CASSPGQGNYNEQFF.